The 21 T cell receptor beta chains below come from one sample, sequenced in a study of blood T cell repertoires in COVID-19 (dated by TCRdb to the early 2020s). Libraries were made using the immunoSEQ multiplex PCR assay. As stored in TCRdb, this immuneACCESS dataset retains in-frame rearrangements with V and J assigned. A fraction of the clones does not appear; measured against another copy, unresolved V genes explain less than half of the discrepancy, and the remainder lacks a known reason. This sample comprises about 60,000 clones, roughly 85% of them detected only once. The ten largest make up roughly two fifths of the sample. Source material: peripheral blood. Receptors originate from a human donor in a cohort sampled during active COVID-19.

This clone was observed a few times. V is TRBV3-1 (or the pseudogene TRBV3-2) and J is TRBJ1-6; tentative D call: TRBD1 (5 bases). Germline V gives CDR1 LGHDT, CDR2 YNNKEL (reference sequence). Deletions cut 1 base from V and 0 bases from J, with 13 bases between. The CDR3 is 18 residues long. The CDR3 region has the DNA TGTGCCAGCAGCCAAGGGCACGGGGGAAGCTCCTATAATTCACCCCTCCACTTT. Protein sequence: CASSQGHGGSSYNSPLHF.

The CDR3 spells CASSPESLSNQPQHF. In nucleotides, the CDR3 is TGTGCCAGCTCACCAGAGAGCCTTAGCAATCAGCCCCAGCATTTT. The J gene is TRBJ1-5, the V gene TRBV18; D call uncertain. This CDR3 comprises 15 residues. Per the germline V gene, CDR1 is KGHSH and CDR2 is LQKENI. Trimming shortened V by 2 bases and J by 0 bases, and 8 bases separated the two germline ends.

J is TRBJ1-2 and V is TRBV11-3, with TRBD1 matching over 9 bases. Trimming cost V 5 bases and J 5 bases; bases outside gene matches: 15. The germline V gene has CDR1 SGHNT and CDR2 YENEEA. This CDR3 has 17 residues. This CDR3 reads CASSVRDRDIRRYGYTF. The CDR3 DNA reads TGTGCCAGCAGCGTCCGGGACAGGGATATCAGGCGGTATGGCTACACCTTC.

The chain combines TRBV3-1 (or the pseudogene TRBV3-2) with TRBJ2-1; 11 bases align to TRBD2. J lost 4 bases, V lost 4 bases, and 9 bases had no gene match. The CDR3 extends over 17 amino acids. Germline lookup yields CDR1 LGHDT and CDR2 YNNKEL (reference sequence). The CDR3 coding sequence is TGTGCCAGCAGCCTAGCGGGGGGGCTTGTCTTTTACAATGAGCAGTTCTTC. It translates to CASSLAGGLVFYNEQFF.

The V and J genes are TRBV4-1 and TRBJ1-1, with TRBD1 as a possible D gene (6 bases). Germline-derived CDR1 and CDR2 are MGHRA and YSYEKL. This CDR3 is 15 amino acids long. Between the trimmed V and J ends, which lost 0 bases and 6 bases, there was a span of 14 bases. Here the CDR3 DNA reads TGCGCCAGCAGCCAAGAGAGCGGGGGGCGGGCTGAAGCTTTCTTT. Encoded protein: CASSQESGGRAEAFF.

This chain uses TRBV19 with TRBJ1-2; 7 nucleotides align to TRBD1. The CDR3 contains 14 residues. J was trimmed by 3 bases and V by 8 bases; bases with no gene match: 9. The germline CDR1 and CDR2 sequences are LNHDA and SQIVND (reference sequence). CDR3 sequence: CASAPGQRHYGYTF. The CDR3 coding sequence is TGTGCCAGTGCACCGGGACAGCGTCACTATGGCTACACCTTC.

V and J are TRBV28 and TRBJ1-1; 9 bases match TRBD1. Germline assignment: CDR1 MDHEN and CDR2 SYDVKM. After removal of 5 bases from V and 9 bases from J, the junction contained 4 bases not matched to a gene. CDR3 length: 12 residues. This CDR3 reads CASSLGTGKAFF. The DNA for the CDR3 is TGTGCCAGCAGTCTGGGGACAGGGAAAGCTTTCTTT.

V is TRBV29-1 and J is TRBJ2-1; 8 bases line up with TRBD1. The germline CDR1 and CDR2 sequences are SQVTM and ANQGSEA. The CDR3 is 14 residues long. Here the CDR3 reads CSIQGVRTYNEQFF. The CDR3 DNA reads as TGCAGTATACAGGGGGTAAGGACCTACAATGAGCAGTTCTTC.

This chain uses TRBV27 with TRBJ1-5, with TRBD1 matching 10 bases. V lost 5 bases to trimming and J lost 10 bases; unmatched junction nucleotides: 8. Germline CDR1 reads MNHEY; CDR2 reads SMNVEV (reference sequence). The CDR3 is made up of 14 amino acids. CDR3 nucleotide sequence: TGTGCCAGCAGTCTAAGGACAGGGGGGGTCCCCCAGCATTTT. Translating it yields CASSLRTGGVPQHF.

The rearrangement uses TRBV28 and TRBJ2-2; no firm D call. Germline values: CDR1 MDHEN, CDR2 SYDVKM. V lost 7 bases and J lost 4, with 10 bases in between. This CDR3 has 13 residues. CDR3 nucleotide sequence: TGTGCCAGCACCCTACGATCCACCGGGGAGCTGTTTTTT. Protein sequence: CASTLRSTGELFF.

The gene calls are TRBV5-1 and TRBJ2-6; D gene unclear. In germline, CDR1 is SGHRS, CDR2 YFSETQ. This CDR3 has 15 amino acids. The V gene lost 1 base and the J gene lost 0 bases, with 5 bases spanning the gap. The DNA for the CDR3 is TGCGCCAGCAGCTTGTCGAGCTCTGGGGCCAACGTCCTGACTTTC. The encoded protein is CASSLSSSGANVLTF.

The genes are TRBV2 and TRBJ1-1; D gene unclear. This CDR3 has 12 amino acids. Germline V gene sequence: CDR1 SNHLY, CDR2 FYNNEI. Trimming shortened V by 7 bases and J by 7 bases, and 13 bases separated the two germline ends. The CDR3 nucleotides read TGTGCCAGCACCCGAGAGAGATTTGAAGCTTTCTTT. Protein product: CASTRERFEAFF.

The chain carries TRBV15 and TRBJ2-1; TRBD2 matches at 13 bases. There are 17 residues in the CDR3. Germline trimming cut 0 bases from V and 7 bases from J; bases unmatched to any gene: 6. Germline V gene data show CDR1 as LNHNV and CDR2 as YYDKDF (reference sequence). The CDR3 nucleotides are TGTGCCACCAGCAGAGAAGGACGGACTAGCGGGGGTAATGAGCAGTTCTTC. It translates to CATSREGRTSGGNEQFF.

CDR3 nucleotide sequence: TGTGCCAGCAGCTTGGCACGGGGGTTGGGCCCGACTGGCCAAGAGACCCAGTACTTC. This translates into CASSLARGLGPTGQETQYF. This chain joins TRBV5-4 and TRBJ2-5; the D gene is possibly TRBD2 (6 bases). V lost 0 bases and J 1 base, leaving 22 bases between the germline ends. The CDR3 consists of 19 residues. CDR1 is SGHNT, CDR2 YYREEE, per germline (reference sequence).

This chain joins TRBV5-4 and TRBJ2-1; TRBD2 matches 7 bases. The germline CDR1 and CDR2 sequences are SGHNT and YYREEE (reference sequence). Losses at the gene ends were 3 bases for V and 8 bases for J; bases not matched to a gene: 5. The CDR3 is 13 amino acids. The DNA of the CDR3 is TGTGCCAGCAGCTGGACTAGAGAGGATGAGCAGTTCTTC. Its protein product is CASSWTREDEQFF.

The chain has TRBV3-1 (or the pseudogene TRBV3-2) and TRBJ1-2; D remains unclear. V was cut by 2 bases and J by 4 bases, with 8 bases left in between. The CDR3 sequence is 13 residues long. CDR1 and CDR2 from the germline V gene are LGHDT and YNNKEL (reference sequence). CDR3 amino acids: CASSQLRGYGYTF. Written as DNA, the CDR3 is TGTGCCAGCAGCCAATTACGGGGCTATGGCTACACCTTC.

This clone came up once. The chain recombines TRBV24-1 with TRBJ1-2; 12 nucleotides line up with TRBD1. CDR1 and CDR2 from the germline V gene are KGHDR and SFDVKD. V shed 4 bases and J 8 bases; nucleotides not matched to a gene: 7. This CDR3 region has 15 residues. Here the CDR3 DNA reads TGTGCCACCAGTGACCCGGGACAGGGGGCTGAAGGCTACACCTTC. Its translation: CATSDPGQGAEGYTF.

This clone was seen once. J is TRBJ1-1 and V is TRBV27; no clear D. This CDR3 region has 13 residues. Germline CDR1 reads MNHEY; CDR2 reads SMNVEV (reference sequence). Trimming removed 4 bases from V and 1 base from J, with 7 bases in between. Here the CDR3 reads CASSSGWNTEAFF. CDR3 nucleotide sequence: TGTGCCAGCAGTTCGGGGTGGAACACTGAAGCTTTCTTT.

The CDR3 coding sequence is TGTGCCAGCAGTCGCGGACAGATCACCGGGGAGCTGTTTTTT. It is translated as CASSRGQITGELFF. The V call is TRBV2, the J call TRBJ2-2, with D possibly matching TRBD1 (6 bases). The CDR3 loop spans 14 amino acids. Trimming shortened V by 5 bases and J by 4 bases, and 11 bases separated the two germline ends. Germline V gives CDR1 SNHLY, CDR2 FYNNEI.

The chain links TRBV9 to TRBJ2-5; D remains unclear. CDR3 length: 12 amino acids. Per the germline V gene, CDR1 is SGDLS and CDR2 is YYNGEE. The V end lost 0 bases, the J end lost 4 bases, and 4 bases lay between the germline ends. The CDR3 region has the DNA TGTGCCAGCAGCGTAGGAGGAGAGACCCAGTACTTC. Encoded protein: CASSVGGETQYF.

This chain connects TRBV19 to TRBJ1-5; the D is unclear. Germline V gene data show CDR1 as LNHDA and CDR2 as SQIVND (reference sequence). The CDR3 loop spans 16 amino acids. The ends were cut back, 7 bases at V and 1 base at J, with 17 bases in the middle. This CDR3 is CASNNSPGSSNQPQHF. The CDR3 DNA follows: TGTGCCAGTAACAATTCGCCGGGGTCCAGCAATCAGCCCCAGCATTTT.